A single sample is the source of the 14 T cell receptor beta chains below, sequenced in a study of identical twins. Each CDR3 protein gets one entry after TCRdb re-called the 5' RACE reads with MiXCR. The top ten clones hold 1.5% to 2% of a sample with roughly 710,000 distinct CDR3 sequences, around 6.1% of them seen once. The sequenced sample consisted of naive T cells sorted from blood. These TCRs come from a man aged 18 to 30 in good health.

This clonotype was seen ten or more times. The chain links TRBV7-2 to TRBJ1-1; a possible D gene is TRBD1 (6 bases). Between the trimmed V and J ends, which lost 8 bases and 0 bases, there was a span of 13 bases. Germline V gene data show CDR1 as SGHTA and CDR2 as FQGNSA. This CDR3 is built from 14 residues. The CDR3 region is CASYVGGVNTEAFF. CDR3 sequence (DNA): TGTGCCAGCTACGTAGGGGGGGTGAACACTGAAGCTTTCTTT.

This clonotype was observed a handful of times. This sequence joins TRBV6-5 and TRBJ2-4; 7 bases are shared with TRBD1. The germline V gene encodes CDR1 MNHEY and CDR2 SVGAGI. This CDR3 is 18 amino acids long. V dropped 0 bases and J dropped 2; count of bases not matched to a gene: 10. The CDR3 sequence: CASSYSPSQGLTKNIQYF. In DNA form, the CDR3 reads TGTGCCAGCAGTTACTCTCCCTCACAGGGGTTGACCAAAAACATTCAGTACTTC.

The rearrangement uses TRBV27 and TRBJ2-1, with TRBD2 identical over 11 bases. The V gene end was trimmed by 6 bases and the J gene end by 7 bases; junction bases not matched to a gene: 8. The CDR3 covers 15 residues. Germline-derived CDR1 and CDR2 are MNHEY and SMNVEV (reference sequence). In nucleotides, the CDR3 is TGTGCCAGCAGCCATAGCGGGAGGGCGGAAAATGAGCAGTTCTTC. As protein: CASSHSGRAENEQFF.

The gene calls are TRBV4-3 and TRBJ2-3, with D tentatively TRBD2 (5 bases). The CDR3 has 14 residues. V shed 4 bases and J shed 5 bases, with 13 bases lying between them. Germline V gives CDR1 LGHNA, CDR2 YSLEER. The CDR3 DNA follows: TGCGCCAGCAGCCCAACAGCGGAGGAAGATACGCAGTATTTT. It specifies CASSPTAEEDTQYF.

This clonotype was counted ten times or more. V gene TRBV5-1 combines with J gene TRBJ2-1; D gene unclear. V was pared by 0 bases and J by 5 bases, with 9 bases between. The CDR3 consists of 14 residues. Per the germline V gene, CDR1 is SGHRS and CDR2 is YFSETQ. DNA for the CDR3: TGCGCCAGCAGCTTGGATTGGGTCAACAATGAGCAGTTCTTC. It translates to CASSLDWVNNEQFF.

This clonotype turned up a few times. The rearrangement uses TRBV9 and TRBJ2-5; possibly TRBD2 for D (5 bases). Trimming pared 0 bases from V and 3 bases from J, leaving 6 bases between. The CDR3 spans 13 residues. Germline assignment: CDR1 SGDLS and CDR2 YYNGEE. DNA for the CDR3: TGTGCCAGCAGCGTAGACGGGAAAGAGACCCAGTACTTC. This codes for CASSVDGKETQYF.

This clonotype has at least ten counts. The chain combines TRBV5-1 with TRBJ2-7; 14 bases agree with TRBD2. J gave up 0 bases and V 2 bases, and 4 bases lay outside the gene matches. Germline-derived CDR1 and CDR2 are SGHRS and YFSETQ. The CDR3 has 17 amino acids. The CDR3 sequence is CASSFGLAGGNSYEQYF. CDR3 sequence (DNA): TGCGCCAGCAGCTTCGGACTAGCGGGAGGCAACTCCTACGAGCAGTACTTC.

The V call is TRBV10-3, the J call TRBJ2-7; D is unresolved. There are 14 residues in the CDR3. CDR1 is ENHRY and CDR2 is SYGVKD in the germline V gene. V was cut by 3 bases and J by 4 bases, with 13 bases left in between. CDR3 nucleotide sequence: TGTGCCATCAGTGATGGGTTAGCCCAATACGAGCAGTACGTC. It translates to CAISDGLAQYEQYV.

This clonotype was picked up many times. The chain uses TRBV29-1 and TRBJ1-1; D uncertain. Between the trimmed V and J ends, which lost 1 base and 11 bases, there was a span of 8 bases. CDR3 length: 10 residues. CDR1 is SQVTM and CDR2 is ANQGSEA in the germline V gene. The DNA of the CDR3 is TGCAGCGTTGAAGTTTCCGGGGCTTTCTTT. Protein product: CSVEVSGAFF.

The table lists this clonotype with many counts. J is TRBJ1-6 and V is TRBV9; D is possibly TRBD1 (5 bases). The CDR3 has 14 residues. Trimming took off 0 bases at V and 7 bases at J, with 8 bases between the two ends. Germline V CDR1 and CDR2: SGDLS, YYNGEE. In DNA, the CDR3 is TGTGCCAGCAGCGTAGATGGGGGGAATTCACCCCTCCACTTT. Amino acid sequence: CASSVDGGNSPLHF.

This clonotype was detected only a few times. V and J are TRBV7-2 and TRBJ2-5; 7 bases align to TRBD1. This CDR3 has 16 residues. Germline CDR1 is SGHTA and CDR2 is FQGNSA. V lost 8 bases and J lost 2; bases outside the gene matches: 14. CDR3 in DNA: TGTGCCAGCGGATCTAGGACAGGCAACGGACAAGAGACCCAGTACTTC. Translated, it gives CASGSRTGNGQETQYF.

This clonotype has a count of ten or more. CDR3: CASSEVGNGNYGYTF. Written as DNA, the CDR3 is TGTGCCAGCAGTGAAGTCGGGAACGGTAACTATGGCTACACCTTC. The chain links TRBV2 to TRBJ1-2, with D unresolved. In germline, CDR1 is SNHLY, CDR2 FYNNEI. The CDR3 sequence is 15 residues long. V was pared by 1 base and J by 1 base, with 10 bases between.

This chain links TRBV6-5 with TRBJ1-3; D gene ambiguous. The CDR3 spans 13 residues. CDR1 is MNHEY, CDR2 SVGAGI, per germline. With 2 bases removed from V and 1 base from J, the gap between germline ends came to 3 bases. CDR3 protein: CASSYISGNTIYF. The CDR3 DNA is TGTGCCAGCAGTTACATTTCTGGAAACACCATATATTTT.

This clonotype was seen a few times. The rearrangement links TRBV25-1 to TRBJ2-1; TRBD2 might be the D (6 bases). The CDR3 is 15 amino acids. Trimming took off 1 base at V and 5 bases at J, with 12 bases between the two ends. Germline CDR1 is MGHDK and CDR2 is SYGVNS. CDR3 in amino acids: CASSEFWTGDNEQFF. The DNA for the CDR3 is TGTGCCAGCAGTGAATTTTGGACGGGGGACAATGAGCAGTTCTTC.